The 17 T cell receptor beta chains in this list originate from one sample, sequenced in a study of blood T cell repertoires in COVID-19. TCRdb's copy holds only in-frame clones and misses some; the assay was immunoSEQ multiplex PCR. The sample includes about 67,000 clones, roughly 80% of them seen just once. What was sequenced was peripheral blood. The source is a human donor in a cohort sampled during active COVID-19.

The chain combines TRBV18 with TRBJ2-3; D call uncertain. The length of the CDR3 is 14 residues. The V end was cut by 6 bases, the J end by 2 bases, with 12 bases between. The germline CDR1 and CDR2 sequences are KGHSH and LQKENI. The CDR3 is CASSVQKNTDTQYF. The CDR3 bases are TGTGCCAGCTCCGTTCAGAAGAACACAGATACGCAGTATTTT.

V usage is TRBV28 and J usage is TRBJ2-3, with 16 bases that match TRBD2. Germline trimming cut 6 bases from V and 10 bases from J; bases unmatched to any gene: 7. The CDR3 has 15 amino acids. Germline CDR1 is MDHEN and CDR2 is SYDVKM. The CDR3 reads CASSSGLAGGMAQYF. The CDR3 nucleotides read TGTGCCAGCAGCTCGGGACTAGCGGGGGGGATGGCGCAGTATTTT.

The CDR3 nucleotides are TGCGCCAGCAGCTTGGGAGGGCAAAGGGATTTGAACACTGAAGCTTTCTTT. Encoded protein: CASSLGGQRDLNTEAFF. The chain has TRBV5-1 and TRBJ1-1; the D is unclear. Germline V CDR1 and CDR2: SGHRS, YFSETQ. The V and J ends lost 0 bases and 0 bases respectively, with 15 bases between them. CDR3 length: 17 residues.

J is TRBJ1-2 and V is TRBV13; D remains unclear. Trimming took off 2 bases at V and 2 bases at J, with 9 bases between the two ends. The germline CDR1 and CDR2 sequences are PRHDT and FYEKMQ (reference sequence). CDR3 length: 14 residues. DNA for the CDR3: TGTGCCAGCAGCTTATTTCCAGGCAACTATGGCTACACCTTC. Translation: CASSLFPGNYGYTF.

The CDR3 sequence: CASSPTSGGNNEQFF. CDR3 sequence (DNA): TGTGCCAGCAGCCCCACTAGCGGCGGGAACAATGAGCAGTTCTTC. V gene TRBV7-7 combines with J gene TRBJ2-1; 8 bases are a match to TRBD2. The germline V gene has CDR1 SSHAT and CDR2 FNYEAQ (reference sequence). The CDR3 consists of 15 residues. V trimming: 5 bases; J trimming: 5 bases; junction bases outside the gene matches: 8.

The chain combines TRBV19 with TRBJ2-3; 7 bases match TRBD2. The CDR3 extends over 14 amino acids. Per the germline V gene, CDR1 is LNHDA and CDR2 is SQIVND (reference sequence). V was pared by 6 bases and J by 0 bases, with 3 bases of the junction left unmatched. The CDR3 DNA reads TGTGCCAGTAGGACTAGCTCGAGCACAGATACGCAGTATTTT. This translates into CASRTSSSTDTQYF.

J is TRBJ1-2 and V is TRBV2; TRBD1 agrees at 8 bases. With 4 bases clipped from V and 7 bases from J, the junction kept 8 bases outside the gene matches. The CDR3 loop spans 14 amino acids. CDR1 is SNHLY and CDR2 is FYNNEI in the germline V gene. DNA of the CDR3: TGTGCCAGCAGTGCCTGGACAGGGAACGGTGGCTACACCTTC. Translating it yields CASSAWTGNGGYTF. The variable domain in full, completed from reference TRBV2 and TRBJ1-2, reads EPEVTQTPSHQVTQMGQEVILRCVPISNHLYFYWYRQILGQKVEFLVSFYNNEISEKSEIFDDQFSVERPDGSNFTLKIRSTKLEDSAMYFCASSAWTGNGGYTFGSGTRLTVV.

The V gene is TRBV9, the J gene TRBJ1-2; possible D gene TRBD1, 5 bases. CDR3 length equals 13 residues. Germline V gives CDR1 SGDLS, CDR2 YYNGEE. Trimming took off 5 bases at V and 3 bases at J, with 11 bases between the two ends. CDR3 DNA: TGTGCCAGCAGTGCGACAGCAGACTATGGCTACACCTTC. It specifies CASSATADYGYTF.

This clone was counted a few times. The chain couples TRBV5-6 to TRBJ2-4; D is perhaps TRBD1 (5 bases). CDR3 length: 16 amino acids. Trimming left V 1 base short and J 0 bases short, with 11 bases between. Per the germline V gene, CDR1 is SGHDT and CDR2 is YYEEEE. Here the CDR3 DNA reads TGTGCCAGCAGCTTGCTGGACACAGTAGCCAAAAACATTCAGTACTTC. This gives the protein CASSLLDTVAKNIQYF. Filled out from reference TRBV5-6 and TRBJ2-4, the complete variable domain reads DAGVTQSPTHLIKTRGQQVTLRCSPKSGHDTVSWYQQALGQGPQFIFQYYEEEERQRGNFPDRFSGHQFPNYSSELNVNALLLGDSALYLCASSLLDTVAKNIQYFGAGTRLSVL.

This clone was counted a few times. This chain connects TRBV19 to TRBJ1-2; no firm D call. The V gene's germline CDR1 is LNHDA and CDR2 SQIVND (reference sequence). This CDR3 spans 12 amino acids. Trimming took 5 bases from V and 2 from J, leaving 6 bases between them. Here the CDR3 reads CASSERNYGYTF. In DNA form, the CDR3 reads TGTGCCAGTAGTGAGAGAAACTATGGCTACACCTTC.

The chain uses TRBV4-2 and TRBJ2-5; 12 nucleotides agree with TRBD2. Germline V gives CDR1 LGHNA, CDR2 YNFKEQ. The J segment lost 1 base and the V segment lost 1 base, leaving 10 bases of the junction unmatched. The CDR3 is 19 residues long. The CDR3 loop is CASSQGQETSGGSQETQYF. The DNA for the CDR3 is TGTGCCAGCAGCCAAGGTCAAGAGACTAGCGGGGGTAGCCAAGAGACCCAGTACTTC.

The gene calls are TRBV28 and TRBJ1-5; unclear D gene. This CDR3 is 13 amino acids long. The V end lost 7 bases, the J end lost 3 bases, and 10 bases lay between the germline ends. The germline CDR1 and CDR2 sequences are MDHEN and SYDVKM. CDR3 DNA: TGTGCCAGCACTTTGGAGTTCAATCAGCCCCAGCATTTT. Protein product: CASTLEFNQPQHF.

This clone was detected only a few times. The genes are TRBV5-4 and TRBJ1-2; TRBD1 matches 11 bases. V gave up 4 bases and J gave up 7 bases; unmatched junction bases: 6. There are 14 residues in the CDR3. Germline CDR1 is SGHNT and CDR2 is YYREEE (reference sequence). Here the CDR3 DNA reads TGTGCCAGCAGCCCTCGGACAGGGGGCGTTGGCTACACCTTC. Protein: CASSPRTGGVGYTF.

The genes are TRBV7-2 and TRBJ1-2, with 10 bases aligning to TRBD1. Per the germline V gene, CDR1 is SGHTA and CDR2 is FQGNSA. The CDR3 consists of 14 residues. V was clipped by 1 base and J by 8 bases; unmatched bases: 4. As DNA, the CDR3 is TGTGCCAGCAGCTTAGGACAGGGGGCCCGAGGCTACACCTTC. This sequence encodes CASSLGQGARGYTF.

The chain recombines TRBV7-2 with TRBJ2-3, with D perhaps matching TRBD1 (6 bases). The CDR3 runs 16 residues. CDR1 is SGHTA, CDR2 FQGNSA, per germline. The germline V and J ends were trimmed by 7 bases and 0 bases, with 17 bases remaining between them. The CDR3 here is CASNLKQGASTDTQYF. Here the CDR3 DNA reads TGTGCCAGCAACTTGAAACAGGGTGCTAGCACAGATACGCAGTATTTT.

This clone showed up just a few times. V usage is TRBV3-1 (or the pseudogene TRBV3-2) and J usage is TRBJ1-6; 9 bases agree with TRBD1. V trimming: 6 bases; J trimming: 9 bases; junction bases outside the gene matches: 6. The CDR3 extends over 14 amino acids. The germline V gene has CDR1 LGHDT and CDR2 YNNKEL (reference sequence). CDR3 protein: CASRIGTGPSPLHF. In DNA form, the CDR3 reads TGTGCCAGCAGAATAGGGACAGGGCCTTCACCCCTCCACTTT.

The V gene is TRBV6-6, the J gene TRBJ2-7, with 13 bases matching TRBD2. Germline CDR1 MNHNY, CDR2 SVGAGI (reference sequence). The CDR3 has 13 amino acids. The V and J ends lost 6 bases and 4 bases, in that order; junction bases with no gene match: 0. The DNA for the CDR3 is TGTGCCAGCAGGACTAGCGGGGGGTACGAGCAGTACTTC. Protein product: CASRTSGGYEQYF.